The 27 T cell receptor beta chains given below trace back to one sample, sequenced in a study of cytomegalovirus exposure and HLA in healthy donors (dated by TCRdb to about 2017). Receptor libraries were prepared by the immunoSEQ multiplex PCR assay. A mixture of 60 forward primers for TCR Vbeta segments and 13 reverse primers for TCR Jbeta segments was used in the multiplex PCR. TCRdb's version of the immuneACCESS table is confined to in-frame rearrangements and falls short of the full clone set. An unresolved V gene accounts for under half of the shortfall where checked; the remainder is of unknown origin. The sample data list approximately 190,000 clones, and around 78% of these were observed just once. The ten most abundant clones make up roughly 15% of the sample. Sequenced sample: PBMCs. Receptors originate from a woman aged 25 to 39 in good health and CMV-seropositive.

The V call is TRBV5-1, the J call TRBJ1-1, with D unresolved. Trimming left V 0 bases short and J 3 bases short, with 6 bases between. Germline values: CDR1 SGHRS, CDR2 YFSETQ. The CDR3 loop spans 13 amino acids. The CDR3 sequence: CASSLVEDTEAFF. The CDR3 DNA follows: TGCGCCAGCAGCTTGGTGGAGGACACTGAAGCTTTCTTT. The full variable domain, rest sourced from reference TRBV5-1 and TRBJ1-1, is KAGVTQTPRYLIKTRGQQVTLSCSPISGHRSVSWYQQTPGQGLQFLFEYFSETQRNKGNFPGRFSGRQFSNSRSEMNVSTLELGDSALYLCASSLVEDTEAFFGQGTRLTVV.

In regard to this clone: The same CDR3 arises from other DNA sequences in this sample as well. The chain combines TRBV28 with TRBJ1-1, with D possibly being TRBD1 (5 bases). The V gene's germline CDR1 is MDHEN and CDR2 SYDVKM. V lost 4 bases and J 4 bases, leaving 10 bases between the germline ends. This CDR3 has 13 residues. The CDR3 here is CASSSPGGTEAFF. The CDR3 region has the DNA TGTGCCAGCAGTTCCCCGGGGGGCACTGAAGCTTTCTTT.

The V call is TRBV21-1, the J call TRBJ2-1; the listed D gene, TRBD2, was not tested against the DNA. TRBV21-1 is classified as a pseudogene. The CDR3 covers 19 residues. The CDR3 spells CASSKVWTSGRIAYNEQFF. The CDR3 DNA follows: TGTGCCAGCAGCAAAGTTTGGACTAGCGGGAGAATCGCCTACAATGAGCAGTTCTTC.

V and J are TRBV30 and TRBJ1-4; no firm D call. The V end lost 3 bases, the J end lost 7 bases, and 15 bases lay between the germline ends. This CDR3 contains 14 residues. Germline CDR1 is GTSNPN and CDR2 is SVGIG (reference sequence). In DNA form, the CDR3 reads TGTGCCTGGAGGGAAGGAGGGATAAGTGAAAAACTGTTTTTT. This sequence encodes CAWREGGISEKLFF.

This clone was counted a few times. The J gene is TRBJ2-6, the V gene TRBV4-1; perhaps TRBD2 as D (5 bases). Between the trimmed V and J ends, which lost 7 bases and 0 bases, there was a span of 16 bases. This CDR3 spans 17 amino acids. Germline V gene data show CDR1 as MGHRA and CDR2 as YSYEKL. The CDR3 spells CASTPGLAYSGANVLTF. In DNA form, the CDR3 reads TGCGCCAGCACACCGGGATTAGCCTACTCTGGGGCCAACGTCCTGACTTTC.

This chain uses TRBV29-1 with TRBJ2-7, with D possibly matching TRBD1 (6 bases). Germline CDR1 reads SQVTM; CDR2 reads ANQGSEA. This CDR3 is 12 amino acids long. V was shortened by 4 bases and J by 5 bases, with 12 bases between the two germline ends. CDR3 amino acids: CSVVQGIHEQYF. The CDR3 region has the DNA TGCAGCGTTGTTCAGGGGATCCACGAGCAGTACTTC.

The V gene is TRBV7-2, the J gene TRBJ2-1, with TRBD2 matching over 11 bases. Germline CDR1 is SGHTA and CDR2 is FQGNSA. The CDR3 is 15 residues long. With V trimmed by 6 bases and J by 1 base, 2 bases remained unmatched. CDR3 residues: CASRSSGGSYNEQFF. Here the CDR3 DNA reads TGTGCCAGCAGGTCTAGCGGGGGGTCCTACAATGAGCAGTTCTTC.

The chain employs TRBV5-1 and TRBJ2-3, with 9 bases identical to TRBD2. Germline V gives CDR1 SGHRS, CDR2 YFSETQ. CDR3 length: 16 residues. After removal of 3 bases from V and 3 bases from J, the junction contained 8 bases not matched to a gene. This CDR3 is CASSWGGGAETDTQYF. DNA for the CDR3: TGCGCCAGCAGCTGGGGCGGGGGGGCCGAGACAGATACGCAGTATTTT.

The V and J genes are TRBV5-5 and TRBJ2-5, with 7 positions matching TRBD1. Germline CDR1 reads SGHKS; CDR2 reads YYEKEE (reference sequence). There are 14 residues in the CDR3. V lost 4 bases, J lost 4 bases, and 7 bases stayed unmatched. The DNA of the CDR3 is TGTGCCAGCAGCGATGAGGGGGCTGGAGAGACCCAGTACTTC. Translated: CASSDEGAGETQYF.

The rearrangement joins TRBV29-1 to TRBJ2-7, with no clear D. This CDR3 contains 12 residues. Germline V CDR1 and CDR2: SQVTM, ANQGSEA. V shed 5 bases and J shed 4 bases, with 12 bases lying between them. The chain's CDR3 is CSVSPRGYEQYF. CDR3 coding DNA: TGCAGCGTTAGCCCCCGCGGATACGAGCAGTACTTC.

This clone occurred a few times. This chain uses TRBV19 with TRBJ2-7; weak D call: TRBD2 (6 bases). V lost 4 bases and J lost 2, with 12 bases in between. The CDR3 has 14 residues. Looked up from germline, CDR1 is LNHDA and CDR2 is SQIVND (reference sequence). CDR3 region: CASSKQPSAYEQYF. DNA of the CDR3: TGTGCCAGTAGTAAGCAGCCTAGCGCCTACGAGCAGTACTTC.

This chain joins TRBV27 and TRBJ2-4, with 8 positions matching TRBD2. After removal of 4 bases from V and 3 bases from J, the junction contained 8 bases not matched to a gene. CDR3 size: 16 residues. Germline V gives CDR1 MNHEY, CDR2 SMNVEV (reference sequence). The CDR3 bases are TGTGCCAGCAGTTCGGAGCGGGAGATAGTCAAAAACATTCAGTACTTC. This gives the protein CASSSEREIVKNIQYF.

This clone was seen a single time. This chain uses TRBV27 with TRBJ1-1, with D tentatively TRBD1 (5 bases). The V gene lost 5 bases and the J gene lost 6 bases, with 22 bases spanning the gap. The length of the CDR3 is 16 residues. Germline V lookup: CDR1 MNHEY, CDR2 SMNVEV (reference sequence). The CDR3 region has the DNA TGTGCCAGCAGTCAACCCGGGTCTGGGGGGTTGTCTGAAGCTTTCTTT. This encodes CASSQPGSGGLSEAFF.

V usage is TRBV7-2 and J usage is TRBJ2-5; 9 bases fit TRBD1. The J segment lost 2 bases and the V segment lost 1 base, leaving 5 bases of the junction unmatched. Per germline, CDR1 SGHTA and CDR2 FQGNSA. CDR3 length: 16 amino acids. The CDR3: CASSLELDRGQETQYF. The DNA of the CDR3 is TGTGCCAGCAGCTTAGAGTTGGACAGGGGACAAGAGACCCAGTACTTC.

The V call is TRBV15, the J call TRBJ2-3, with 8 bases aligning to TRBD1. V was pared by 1 base and J by 1 base, with 1 base of the junction left unmatched. The germline V gene has CDR1 LNHNV and CDR2 YYDKDF (reference sequence). CDR3 length: 15 residues. The CDR3 nucleotides are TGTGCCACCAGCAGAGCCAGGGGGCGCACAGATACGCAGTATTTT. This encodes CATSRARGRTDTQYF.

The chain carries TRBV6-5 and TRBJ2-4; a possible D gene is TRBD1 (6 bases). Germline V gives CDR1 MNHEY, CDR2 SVGAGI. The CDR3 runs 15 residues. V was cut by 3 bases and J by 6 bases, with 15 bases left in between. Here the CDR3 reads CASSYGRAGVNIQYF. Here the CDR3 DNA reads TGTGCCAGCAGTTATGGTAGGGCAGGGGTAAACATTCAGTACTTC.

The chain joins TRBV30 to TRBJ1-1, with 7 nucleotides matching TRBD1. Germline V gene sequence: CDR1 GTSNPN, CDR2 SVGIG (reference sequence). Germline trimming cut 1 base from V and 6 bases from J; bases unmatched to any gene: 5. The CDR3 covers 13 residues. CDR3 region: CAWSGDRVAEAFF. DNA of the CDR3: TGTGCCTGGAGTGGCGACAGGGTAGCTGAAGCTTTCTTT. Looking up the rest from reference TRBV30 and TRBJ1-1 gives the full variable domain: SQTIHQWPATLVQPVGSPLSLECTVEGTSNPNLYWYRQAAGRGLQLLFYSVGIGQISSEVPQNLSASRPQDRQFILSSKKLLLSDSGFYLCAWSGDRVAEAFFGQGTRLTVV.

The V call is TRBV10-3, the J call TRBJ2-3; 7 bases align to TRBD2. Germline CDR1 is ENHRY and CDR2 is SYGVKD. This CDR3 comprises 16 residues. Trimming removed 10 bases from V and 0 bases from J; junction bases left unmatched: 13. CDR3: CASRGSGGRSTDTQYF. CDR3 bases: TGTGCCAGCCGCGGGTCGGGAGGAAGAAGCACAGATACGCAGTATTTT.

The table lists this clone with a count of one. The chain uses TRBV19 and TRBJ1-5; 7 bases match TRBD1. Trimming at V came to 4 bases and at J to 7 bases, leaving 7 bases not matched to a gene. This CDR3 is 14 amino acids long. Germline V gene data show CDR1 as LNHDA and CDR2 as SQIVND (reference sequence). The CDR3 loop reads CASSTPGGRQPQHF. CDR3 in DNA: TGTGCCAGTAGTACGCCAGGGGGACGGCAGCCCCAGCATTTT.

This clone was counted only a few times. The rearrangement joins TRBV20-1 to TRBJ1-2; D unresolved. V lost 5 bases to trimming and J lost 5 bases, with 6 bases between them. This CDR3 is 10 amino acids long. Germline CDR1 reads DFQATT; CDR2 reads SNEGSKA (reference sequence). The CDR3, as DNA: TGCAGTGCTCAGGATTATGGCTACACCTTC. Its protein is CSAQDYGYTF.

This clone was observed a few times. The rearrangement joins TRBV9 to TRBJ1-3; TRBD1 aligns across 8 bases. V lost 1 base, J lost 4 bases, and 10 bases stayed unmatched. Germline loops: CDR1 SGDLS, CDR2 YYNGEE. This CDR3 contains 17 residues. CDR3 nucleotide sequence: TGTGCCAGCAGCGTAAATGAGGGACAGGTTCAAGGAAACACCATATATTTT. Amino acids: CASSVNEGQVQGNTIYF.

The J gene is TRBJ2-7, the V gene TRBV27; 8 nucleotides line up with TRBD2. Trimming took 0 bases from V and 2 from J; bases not matched to a gene: 6. This CDR3 contains 16 residues. Germline loops: CDR1 MNHEY, CDR2 SMNVEV (reference sequence). The CDR3 DNA reads TGTGCCAGCAGTTTATCGGCAGCGGGAGTCACCTACGAGCAGTACTTC. It encodes CASSLSAAGVTYEQYF.

This clone appeared a single time. This chain links TRBV7-8 with TRBJ2-3; D possibly corresponds to TRBD1 (5 bases). Germline assignment: CDR1 SGHVS and CDR2 FQNEAQ. The CDR3 extends over 14 amino acids. Trimming shortened V by 2 bases and J by 1 base, and 7 bases separated the two germline ends. This CDR3 reads CASSLSTGTDTQYF. The CDR3 nucleotides are TGTGCCAGCAGCTTATCGACAGGCACAGATACGCAGTATTTT. Full variable domain (rest looked up from reference TRBV7-8 and TRBJ2-3): GAGVSQSPRYKVAKRGQDVALRCDPISGHVSLFWYQQALGQGPEFLTYFQNEAQLDKSGLPSDRFFAERPEGSVSTLKIQRTQQEDSAVYLCASSLSTGTDTQYFGPGTRLTVL.

This clone is a singleton in its sample. The V gene is TRBV11-2, the J gene TRBJ2-2; 7 positions match TRBD1. The CDR3 loop spans 16 amino acids. The trim removed 5 bases at V and 4 bases at J, leaving 10 bases unmatched. Germline lookup yields CDR1 SGHAT and CDR2 FQNNGV. The CDR3 here is CASSAQTGFITGELFF. The CDR3, as DNA: TGTGCCAGCAGCGCCCAGACAGGGTTTATCACCGGGGAGCTGTTTTTT.

The V call is TRBV7-9, the J call TRBJ2-1; TRBD2 aligns across 15 bases. CDR3 length equals 19 residues. J gave up 6 bases and V 5 bases, and 14 bases lay outside the gene matches. Germline values: CDR1 SEHNR, CDR2 FQNEAQ (reference sequence). CDR3 region: CASSPRTRTSGRGFNEQFF. The DNA of the CDR3 is TGTGCCAGCAGCCCCCGGACCCGGACTAGCGGGAGGGGGTTCAATGAGCAGTTCTTC.

This clone was found once. The chain has TRBV5-4 and TRBJ2-3; TRBD1 is a possible D gene (6 bases). V gave up 4 bases and J gave up 2 bases, with 11 bases separating them. CDR1 SGHNT and CDR2 YYREEE come from the germline V gene (reference sequence). This CDR3 comprises 14 residues. CDR3 region: CASSLTGITDTQYF. The CDR3 DNA reads TGTGCCAGCAGCCTCACAGGGATCACAGATACGCAGTATTTT.

This clone appeared a single time. The genes are TRBV9 and TRBJ2-5; D is perhaps TRBD1 (7 bases). The CDR3 is 14 amino acids. From germline, CDR1 is SGDLS and CDR2 YYNGEE. Trimming pared 2 bases from V and 5 bases from J, leaving 13 bases between. CDR3 bases: TGTGCCAGCAGCGTGGCAGGGGGGTTGGAGACCCAGTACTTC. As protein: CASSVAGGLETQYF.